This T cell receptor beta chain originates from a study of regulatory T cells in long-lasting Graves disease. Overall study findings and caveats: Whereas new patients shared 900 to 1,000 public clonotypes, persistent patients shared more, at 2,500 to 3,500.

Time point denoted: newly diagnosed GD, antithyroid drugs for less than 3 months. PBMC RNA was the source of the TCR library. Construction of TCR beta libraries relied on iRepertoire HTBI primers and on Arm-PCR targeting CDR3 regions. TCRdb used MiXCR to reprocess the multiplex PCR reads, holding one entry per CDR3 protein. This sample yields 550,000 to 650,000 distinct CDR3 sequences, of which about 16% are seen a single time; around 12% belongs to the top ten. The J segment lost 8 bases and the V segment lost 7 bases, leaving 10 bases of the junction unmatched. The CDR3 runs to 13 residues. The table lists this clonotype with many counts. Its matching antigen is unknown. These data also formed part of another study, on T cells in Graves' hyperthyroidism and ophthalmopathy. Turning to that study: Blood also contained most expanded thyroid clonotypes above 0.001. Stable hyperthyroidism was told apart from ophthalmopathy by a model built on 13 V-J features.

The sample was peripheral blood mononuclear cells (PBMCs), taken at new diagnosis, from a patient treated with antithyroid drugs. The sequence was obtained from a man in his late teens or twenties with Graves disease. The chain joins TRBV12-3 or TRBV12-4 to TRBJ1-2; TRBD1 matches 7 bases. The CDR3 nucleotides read TGTGCCAGCACCCTCGACAGGGTCGGAGGCTACACCTTC. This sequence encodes CASTLDRVGGYTF.